Given below is one T cell receptor beta chain in context. Antigen: not known. Trimming cost V 4 bases and J 6 bases; bases outside gene matches: 5. The germline V gene encodes CDR1 SGHNT and CDR2 YYREEE (reference sequence). CDR3 length: 16 residues. The data are from a study of T cell responses to AZD1222 COVID-19 vaccine. General study results and limits: White British ancestry dominated among donors, who included more females, and clonal diversity was possibly underestimated. There were vaccine-associated CD4 TCRs across spike, dominant at 160-218 and 743-854. Recipients of AZD1222 seropositive at baseline numbered only 6 or 7.

Sequencing used immunoSEQ multiplex PCR; TCRdb keeps in-frame clones, though not all of them. Of about 120,000 clones in the sample, 91% were seen once. The rearrangement joins TRBV5-4 to TRBJ2-1, with 15 bases fitting TRBD2. The starting material was peripheral blood, obtained on day 0 of AZD1222 vaccination. The sequence was collected from an adult in good health. As DNA, the CDR3 is TGTGCCAGCAGCGGTGGGACTAGCGGGGGGTTCAATGAGCAGTTCTTC. Amino acids: CASSGGTSGGFNEQFF.